This TCR beta chain was found in a study of T cells in Graves' hyperthyroidism and ophthalmopathy. Researchers took RNA transcripts and amplified the TCR beta CDR3 regions from them. The HTBI primer set drove a first-round RT-PCR of the TCR CDR3. Each CDR3 protein gets one entry after TCRdb re-called the multiplex PCR reads with MiXCR. The table records hundreds of thousands of distinct CDR3 sequences, approximately 17% of them present only once. Exclusion followed for patients with uncontrolled infection, other autoimmune disease, pregnancy or lactation. V gave up 0 bases and J gave up 6 bases; unmatched junction bases: 6. The CDR3 spans 16 residues. The germline V gene has CDR1 DFQATT and CDR2 SNEGSKA (reference sequence).

This sequence originates from a woman under 30 with Graves' ophthalmopathy. What was sequenced was blood. The gene calls are TRBV20-1 and TRBJ2-1; 12 bases agree with TRBD2. The DNA for the CDR3 is TGCAGTGCTAGAGATGCGAGACTAGCGGGAGTCAATGAGCAGTTCTTC. It translates to CSARDARLAGVNEQFF.